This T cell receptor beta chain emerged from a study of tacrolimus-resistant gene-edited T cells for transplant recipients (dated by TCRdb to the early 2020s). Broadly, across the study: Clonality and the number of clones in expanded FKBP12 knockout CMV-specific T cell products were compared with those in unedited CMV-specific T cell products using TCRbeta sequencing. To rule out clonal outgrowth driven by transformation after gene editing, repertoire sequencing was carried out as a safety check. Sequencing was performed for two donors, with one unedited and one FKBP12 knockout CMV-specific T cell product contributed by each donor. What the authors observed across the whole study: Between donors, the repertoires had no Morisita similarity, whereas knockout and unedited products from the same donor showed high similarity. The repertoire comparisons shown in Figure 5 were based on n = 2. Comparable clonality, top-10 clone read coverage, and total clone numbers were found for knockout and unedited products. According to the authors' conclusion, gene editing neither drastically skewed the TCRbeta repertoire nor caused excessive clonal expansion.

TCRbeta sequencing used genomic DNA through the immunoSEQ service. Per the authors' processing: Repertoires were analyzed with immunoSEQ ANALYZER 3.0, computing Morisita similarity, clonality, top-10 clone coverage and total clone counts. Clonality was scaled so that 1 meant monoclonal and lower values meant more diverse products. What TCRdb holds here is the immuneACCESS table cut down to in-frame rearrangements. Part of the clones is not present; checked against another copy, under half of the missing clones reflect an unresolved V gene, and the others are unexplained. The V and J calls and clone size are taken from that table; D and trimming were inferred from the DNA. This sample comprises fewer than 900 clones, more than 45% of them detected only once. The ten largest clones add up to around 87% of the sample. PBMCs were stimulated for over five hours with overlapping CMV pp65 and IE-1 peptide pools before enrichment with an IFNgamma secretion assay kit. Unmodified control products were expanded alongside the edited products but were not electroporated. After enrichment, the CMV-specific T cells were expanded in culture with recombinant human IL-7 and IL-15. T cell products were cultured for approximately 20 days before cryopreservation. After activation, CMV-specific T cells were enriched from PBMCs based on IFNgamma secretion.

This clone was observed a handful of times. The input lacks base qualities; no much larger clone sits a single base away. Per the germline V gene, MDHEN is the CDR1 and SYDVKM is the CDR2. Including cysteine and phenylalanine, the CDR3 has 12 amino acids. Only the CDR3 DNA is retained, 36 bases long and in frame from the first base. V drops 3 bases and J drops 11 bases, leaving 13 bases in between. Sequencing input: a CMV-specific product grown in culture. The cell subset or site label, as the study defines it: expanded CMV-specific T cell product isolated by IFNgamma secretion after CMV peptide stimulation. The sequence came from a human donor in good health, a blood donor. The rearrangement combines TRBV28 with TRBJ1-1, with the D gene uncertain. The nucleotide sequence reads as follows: TGTGCCAGCAGTTTTTCGGGTCGTTTGGCTTTCTTT. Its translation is CASSFSGRLAFF.